Below, 19 T cell receptor beta chains from the same sample are listed, as sequenced in a study of blood T cell repertoires in COVID-19. Generated by immunoSEQ multiplex PCR, the TCRdb table keeps only in-frame clones and is missing some. The data show under 65,000 clones, with roughly nine tenths seen just once and roughly 2.3% held by the top ten. Sequencing was performed on peripheral blood. These receptors were collected from a human donor in a cohort sampled during active COVID-19.

For the CDR3, the DNA is TGTGCCAGCGGAGCGGGCCAGGGCACCGGGGAGCTGTTTTTT. Its translation is CASGAGQGTGELFF. The chain combines TRBV7-3 with TRBJ2-2, with a tentative D call TRBD2 (6 bases). Per germline, CDR1 SGHTA and CDR2 FQGTGA. The CDR3 is made up of 14 amino acids. Trimming removed 8 bases at V and 4 bases at J, with 14 bases between.

The CDR3 spells CASIGQLADTQYF. The DNA of the CDR3 is TGTGCCAGCATCGGACAGCTTGCAGATACGCAGTATTTT. V is TRBV5-5 and J is TRBJ2-3, with D possibly being TRBD1 (6 bases). This CDR3 has 13 amino acids. V lost 6 bases, J lost 4 bases, and 12 bases lay in between. The germline V gene encodes CDR1 SGHKS and CDR2 YYEKEE (reference sequence).

In nucleotides, the CDR3 is TGTGCCAGCAGTCTAGGTCCTAGCACAGATACGCAGTATTTT. Translated, it gives CASSLGPSTDTQYF. This chain uses TRBV6-4 with TRBJ2-3; no clear D gene. V shed 5 bases and J shed 0 bases, with 9 bases lying between them. The CDR3 is 14 amino acids. Per the germline V gene, CDR1 is MRHNA and CDR2 is SNTAGT.

This chain connects TRBV6-6 to TRBJ1-1, with D possibly TRBD1 on 6 matching bases. Germline V lookup: CDR1 MNHNY, CDR2 SVGAGI (reference sequence). The germline V and J ends were trimmed by 6 bases and 4 bases, with 12 bases remaining between them. CDR3 size: 13 residues. The CDR3, as DNA: TGTGCCAGCAGCAAAAGGGGGGGCACTGAAGCTTTCTTT. Translating gives CASSKRGGTEAFF.

The rearrangement joins TRBV6-6 to TRBJ1-1; TRBD1 matches at 9 bases. The CDR3 sequence is 13 residues long. V was pared by 11 bases and J by 3 bases, with 7 bases of the junction left unmatched. Germline assignment: CDR1 MNHNY and CDR2 SVGAGI (reference sequence). The CDR3: CAGNRGPDTEAFF. The CDR3 region has the DNA TGTGCCGGAAACAGGGGGCCTGACACTGAAGCTTTCTTT.

This sequence joins TRBV6-2 or TRBV6-3 and TRBJ1-5, with 9 bases matching TRBD1. The CDR3 has 16 residues. CDR1 and CDR2 from the germline V gene are MNHEY and SVGEGT. The V segment lost 5 bases and the J segment 3 bases; nucleotides outside the gene matches: 8. For the CDR3, the DNA is TGTGCCAGCAGTGTCGACAGGGGGTCTAACAATCAGCCCCAGCATTTT. Its translation: CASSVDRGSNNQPQHF.

A note on this clone: The junction shows a germline mismatch at one end, possibly a read error. The rearrangement joins TRBV7-9 to TRBJ2-1; TRBD2 aligns across 7 bases. Germline assignment: CDR1 SEHNR and CDR2 FQNEAQ (reference sequence). The CDR3 sequence is 16 residues long. For the CDR3, the DNA is TGTGCCAGCTGCTTAGTAGCGGCGGGAGCCTCAAATGAGCAGTTCTTC. This encodes CASCLVAAGASNEQFF.

V and J are TRBV28 and TRBJ1-1; 8 positions agree with TRBD1. The CDR3 spans 16 residues. CDR1 is MDHEN, CDR2 SYDVKM, per germline. With V trimmed by 5 bases and J by 2 bases, 10 bases remained unmatched. CDR3 sequence reads: CASSPRTGRGNTEAFF. The CDR3, as DNA: TGTGCCAGCAGTCCCAGGACAGGGAGGGGTAACACTGAAGCTTTCTTT.

The chain links TRBV5-5 to TRBJ2-5; 7 nucleotides line up with TRBD1. Trimming took 0 bases from V and 5 from J; bases not matched to a gene: 7. The germline V gene has CDR1 SGHKS and CDR2 YYEKEE (reference sequence). The CDR3 extends over 15 amino acids. CDR3 sequence reads: CASSLVIGGKETQYF. CDR3 DNA: TGTGCCAGCAGCTTGGTTATAGGGGGCAAGGAGACCCAGTACTTC. The full variable domain, rest sourced from reference TRBV5-5 and TRBJ2-5, is DAGVTQSPTHLIKTRGQQVTLRCSPISGHKSVSWYQQVLGQGPQFIFQYYEKEERGRGNFPDRFSARQFPNYSSELNVNALLLGDSALYLCASSLVIGGKETQYFGPGTRLLVL.

The chain couples TRBV28 to TRBJ1-1; 7 bases are a match to TRBD1. Germline V gene data show CDR1 as MDHEN and CDR2 as SYDVKM. J was trimmed by 1 base and V by 3 bases; bases with no gene match: 8. The CDR3 sequence is 16 residues long. CDR3 protein: CASSFLPGTANTEAFF. The CDR3 bases are TGTGCCAGCAGTTTTCTTCCCGGGACAGCGAACACTGAAGCTTTCTTT. The variable domain in full, with the rest retrieved from reference TRBV28 and TRBJ1-1, is DVKVTQSSRYLVKRTGEKVFLECVQDMDHENMFWYRQDPGLGLRLIYFSYDVKMKEKGDIPEGYSVSREKKERFSLILESASTNQTSMYLCASSFLPGTANTEAFFGQGTRLTVV.

This clone was counted a single time. V usage is TRBV6-2 or TRBV6-3 and J usage is TRBJ2-3; D unclear. The CDR3 totals 16 residues. Germline V gene sequence: CDR1 MNHEY, CDR2 SVGEGT. V was pared by 7 bases and J by 6 bases, with 23 bases between. This CDR3 reads CASTPRSISLLDTQYF. CDR3 sequence (DNA): TGTGCCAGCACCCCCCGGAGCATTTCACTCTTGGATACGCAGTATTTT.

CDR3 in DNA: TGCACCAGCAGCCAAGATCTGACTAGCGGGAGGGCCGCTGAGCAGTTCTTC. Its translation is CTSSQDLTSGRAAEQFF. The chain combines TRBV1 with TRBJ2-1; the table's TRBD2 call for D was not verified on the DNA. TRBV1 constitutes a pseudogene. This CDR3 is built from 17 residues.

This sequence joins TRBV4-3 and TRBJ2-1; TRBD1 is a possible D gene (5 bases). Trimming left V 2 bases short and J 5 bases short, with 13 bases between. This CDR3 region has 15 residues. Germline assignment: CDR1 LGHNA and CDR2 YSLEER. The CDR3 protein is CASSQSGLKDNEQFF. As DNA, the CDR3 is TGCGCCAGCAGCCAATCAGGGTTGAAGGACAATGAGCAGTTCTTC.

V is TRBV28 and J is TRBJ2-7; the D gene is possibly TRBD2 (6 bases). CDR1 MDHEN and CDR2 SYDVKM come from the germline V gene. This CDR3 comprises 16 residues. V was trimmed by 6 bases and J by 0 bases, leaving 18 bases between them. The CDR3 region has the DNA TGTGCCAGCAGCCCGGGACTGGCTTCGAGCTCCTACGAGCAGTACTTC. It encodes CASSPGLASSSYEQYF.

The J gene is TRBJ2-1, the V gene TRBV6-1, with 7 bases aligning to TRBD1. With V trimmed by 4 bases and J by 4 bases, 10 bases remained unmatched. Germline-derived CDR1 and CDR2 are MNHNS and SASEGT. The CDR3 length is 16 residues. This CDR3 reads CASSARQGAVYNEQFF. The CDR3 DNA reads as TGTGCCAGCAGTGCCAGACAGGGAGCGGTTTACAATGAGCAGTTCTTC.

V is TRBV5-4 and J is TRBJ2-3; a possible D gene is TRBD2 (5 bases). There are 15 residues in the CDR3. CDR1 is SGHNT and CDR2 is YYREEE in the germline V gene (reference sequence). V was shortened by 2 bases and J by 0 bases, with 10 bases between the two germline ends. The CDR3 region is CASSLAVPSTDTQYF. In DNA form, the CDR3 reads TGTGCCAGCAGCTTAGCGGTCCCTAGCACAGATACGCAGTATTTT.

The rearrangement links TRBV7-3 to TRBJ2-5, with 15 bases matching TRBD2. Trimming at V came to 5 bases and at J to 7 bases, leaving 5 bases not matched to a gene. CDR1 and CDR2 (germline): SGHTA, FQGTGA. The CDR3 spans 15 residues. The CDR3 here is CASSPGLAGGLTQYF. The CDR3 DNA reads as TGTGCCAGCAGCCCCGGACTAGCGGGAGGGTTGACCCAGTACTTC.

The chain couples TRBV7-3 to TRBJ1-1; the D gene is possibly TRBD1 (6 bases). The CDR3 covers 13 residues. The germline V gene encodes CDR1 SGHTA and CDR2 FQGTGA. The V and J ends lost 6 bases and 1 base respectively, with 9 bases between them. CDR3 sequence reads: CASRRTANTEAFF. CDR3 coding DNA: TGTGCCAGCAGGCGGACAGCGAACACTGAAGCTTTCTTT.

This sequence joins TRBV28 and TRBJ2-2; 9 bases align to TRBD2. The CDR3 covers 17 residues. V lost 1 base, J lost 0 bases, and 3 bases stayed unmatched. CDR1 is MDHEN, CDR2 SYDVKM, per germline. The CDR3 DNA is TGTGCCAGCAGTTTATATTTAGCGGGAGCGAACACCGGGGAGCTGTTTTTT. Translation gives CASSLYLAGANTGELFF.